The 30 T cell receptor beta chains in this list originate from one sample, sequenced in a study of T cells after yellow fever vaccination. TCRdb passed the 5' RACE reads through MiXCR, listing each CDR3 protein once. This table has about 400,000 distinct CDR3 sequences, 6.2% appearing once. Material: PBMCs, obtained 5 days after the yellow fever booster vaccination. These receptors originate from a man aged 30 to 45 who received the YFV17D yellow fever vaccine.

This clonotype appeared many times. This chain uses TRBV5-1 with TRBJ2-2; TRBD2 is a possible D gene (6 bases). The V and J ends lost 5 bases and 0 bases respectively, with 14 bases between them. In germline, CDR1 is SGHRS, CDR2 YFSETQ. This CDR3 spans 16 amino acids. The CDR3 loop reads CASSYLRGANTGELFF. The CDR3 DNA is TGCGCCAGCAGTTACCTTCGCGGGGCGAACACCGGGGAGCTGTTTTTT.

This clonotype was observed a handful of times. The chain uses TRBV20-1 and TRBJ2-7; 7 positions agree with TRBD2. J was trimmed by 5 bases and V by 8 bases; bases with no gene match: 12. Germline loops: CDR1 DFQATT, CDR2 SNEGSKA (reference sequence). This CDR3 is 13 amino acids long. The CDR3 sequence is CSTIRGSGNEQYF. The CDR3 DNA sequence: TGCAGTACCATTCGCGGGAGTGGAAACGAGCAGTACTTC.

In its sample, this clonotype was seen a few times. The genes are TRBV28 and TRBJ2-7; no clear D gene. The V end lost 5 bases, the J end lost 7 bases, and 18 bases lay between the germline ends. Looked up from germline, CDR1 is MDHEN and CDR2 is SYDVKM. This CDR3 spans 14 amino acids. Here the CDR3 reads CASSGVDRLLEQYF. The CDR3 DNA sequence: TGTGCCAGCAGTGGGGTCGACCGCCTATTGGAGCAGTACTTC.

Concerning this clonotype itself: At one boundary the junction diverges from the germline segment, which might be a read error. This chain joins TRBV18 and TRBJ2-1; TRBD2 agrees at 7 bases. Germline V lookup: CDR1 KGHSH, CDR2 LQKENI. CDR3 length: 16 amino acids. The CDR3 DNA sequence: TGTGCCAGCTCACCCCTCGCGGGAGACTCCTACAATAAGCAGTTCTTC. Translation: CASSPLAGDSYNKQFF.

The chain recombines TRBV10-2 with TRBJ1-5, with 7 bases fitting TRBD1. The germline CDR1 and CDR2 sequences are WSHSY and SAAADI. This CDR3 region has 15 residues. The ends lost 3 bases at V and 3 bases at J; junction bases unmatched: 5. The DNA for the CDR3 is TGCGCCAGCAGTGAACGACAGGGAAACAATCAGCCCCAGCATTTT. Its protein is CASSERQGNNQPQHF.

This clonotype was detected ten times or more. The CDR3 loop reads CSAGTGGVTDTQYF. The CDR3 DNA sequence: TGCAGCGCTGGGACAGGGGGCGTCACAGATACGCAGTATTTT. The V and J genes are TRBV29-1 and TRBJ2-3; the match to TRBD1 covers 12 bases. V lost 7 bases to trimming and J lost 2 bases; unmatched junction nucleotides: 4. Per germline, CDR1 SQVTM and CDR2 ANQGSEA. CDR3 length: 14 amino acids.

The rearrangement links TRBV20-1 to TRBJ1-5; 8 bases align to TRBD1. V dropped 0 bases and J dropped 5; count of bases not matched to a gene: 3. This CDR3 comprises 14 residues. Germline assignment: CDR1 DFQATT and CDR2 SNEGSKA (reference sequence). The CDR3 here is CSARDYRGDQPQHF. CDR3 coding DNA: TGCAGTGCTAGAGATTACAGGGGGGATCAGCCCCAGCATTTT.

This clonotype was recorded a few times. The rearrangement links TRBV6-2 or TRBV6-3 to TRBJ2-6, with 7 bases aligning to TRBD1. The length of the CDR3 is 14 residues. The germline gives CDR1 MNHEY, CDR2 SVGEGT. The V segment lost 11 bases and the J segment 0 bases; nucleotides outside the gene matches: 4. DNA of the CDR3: TGTGCCGGCGGACAGGTCTCTGGGGCCAACGTCCTGACTTTC. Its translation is CAGGQVSGANVLTF.

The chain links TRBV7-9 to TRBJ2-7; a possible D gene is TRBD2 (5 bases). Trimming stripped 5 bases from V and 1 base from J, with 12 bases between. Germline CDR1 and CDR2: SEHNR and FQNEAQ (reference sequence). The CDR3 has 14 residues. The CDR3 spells CASSERERSYEQYF. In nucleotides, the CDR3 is TGTGCCAGCAGCGAAAGGGAGAGATCCTACGAGCAGTACTTC.

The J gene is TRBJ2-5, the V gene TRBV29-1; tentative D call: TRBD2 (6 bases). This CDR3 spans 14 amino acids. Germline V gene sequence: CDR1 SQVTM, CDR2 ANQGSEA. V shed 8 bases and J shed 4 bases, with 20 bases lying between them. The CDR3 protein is CSSAAGGKGETQYF. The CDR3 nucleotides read TGCAGCTCCGCGGCCGGGGGAAAAGGAGAGACCCAGTACTTC. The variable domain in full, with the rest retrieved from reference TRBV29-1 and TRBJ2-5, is SAVISQKPSRDICQRGTSLTIQCQVDSQVTMMFWYRQQPGQSLTLIATANQGSEATYESGFVIDKFPISRPNLTFSTLTVSNMSPEDSSIYLCSSAAGGKGETQYFGPGTRLLVL.

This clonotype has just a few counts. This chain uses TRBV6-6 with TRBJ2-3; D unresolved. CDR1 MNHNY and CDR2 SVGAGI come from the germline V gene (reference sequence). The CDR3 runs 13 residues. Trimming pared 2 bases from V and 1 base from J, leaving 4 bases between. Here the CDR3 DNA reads TGTGCCAGCAGTTACCGTCGCACAGATACGCAGTATTTT. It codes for CASSYRRTDTQYF.

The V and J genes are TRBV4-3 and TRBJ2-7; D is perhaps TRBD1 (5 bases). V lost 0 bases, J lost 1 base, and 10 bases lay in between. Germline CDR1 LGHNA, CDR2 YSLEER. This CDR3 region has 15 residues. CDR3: CASSQEIRGSYEQYF. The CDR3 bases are TGCGCCAGCAGCCAAGAGATAAGGGGATCCTACGAGCAGTACTTC.

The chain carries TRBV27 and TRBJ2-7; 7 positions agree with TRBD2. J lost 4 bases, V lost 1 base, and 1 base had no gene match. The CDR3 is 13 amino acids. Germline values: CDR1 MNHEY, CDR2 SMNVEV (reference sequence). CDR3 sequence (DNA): TGTGCCAGCAGTTTATTCGGGGGGTACGAGCAGTACTTC. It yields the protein CASSLFGGYEQYF.

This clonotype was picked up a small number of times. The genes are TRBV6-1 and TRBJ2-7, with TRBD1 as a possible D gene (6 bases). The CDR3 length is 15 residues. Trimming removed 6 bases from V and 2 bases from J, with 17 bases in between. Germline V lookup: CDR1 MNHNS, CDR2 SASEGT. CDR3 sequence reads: CASSPPATGAYEQYF. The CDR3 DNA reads TGTGCCAGCAGCCCCCCCGCGACAGGAGCCTACGAGCAGTACTTC.

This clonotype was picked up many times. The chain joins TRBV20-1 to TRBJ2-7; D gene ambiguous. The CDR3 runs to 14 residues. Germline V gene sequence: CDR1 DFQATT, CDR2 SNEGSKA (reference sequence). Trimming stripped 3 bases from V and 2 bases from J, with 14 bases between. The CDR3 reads CSARPGMVPYEQYF. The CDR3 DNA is TGCAGTGCTAGGCCTGGAATGGTGCCCTACGAGCAGTACTTC.

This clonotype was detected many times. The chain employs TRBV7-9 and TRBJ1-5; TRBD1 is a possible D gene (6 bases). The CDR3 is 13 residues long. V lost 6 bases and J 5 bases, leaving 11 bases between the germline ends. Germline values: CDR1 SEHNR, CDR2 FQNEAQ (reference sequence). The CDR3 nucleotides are TGTGCCAGCAGTTGGACAGAGTATCAGCCCCAGCATTTT. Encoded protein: CASSWTEYQPQHF. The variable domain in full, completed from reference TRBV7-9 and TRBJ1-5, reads DTGVSQNPRHKITKRGQNVTFRCDPISEHNRLYWYRQTLGQGPEFLTYFQNEAQLEKSRLLSDRFSAERPKGSFSTLEIQRTEQGDSAMYLCASSWTEYQPQHFGDGTRLSIL.

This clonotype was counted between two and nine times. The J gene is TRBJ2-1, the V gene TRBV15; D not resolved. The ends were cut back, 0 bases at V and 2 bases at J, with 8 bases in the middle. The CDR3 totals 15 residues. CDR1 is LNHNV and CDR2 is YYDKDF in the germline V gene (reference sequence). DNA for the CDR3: TGTGCCACCAGCAGAGACAGGCCTACCTACAATGAGCAGTTCTTC. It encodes CATSRDRPTYNEQFF.

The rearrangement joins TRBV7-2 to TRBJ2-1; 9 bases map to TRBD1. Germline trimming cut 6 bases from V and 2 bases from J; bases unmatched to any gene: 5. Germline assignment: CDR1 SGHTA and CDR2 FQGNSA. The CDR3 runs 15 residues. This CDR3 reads CASRNGQGTYNEQFF. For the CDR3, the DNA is TGTGCCAGCAGGAATGGACAGGGGACCTACAATGAGCAGTTCTTC.

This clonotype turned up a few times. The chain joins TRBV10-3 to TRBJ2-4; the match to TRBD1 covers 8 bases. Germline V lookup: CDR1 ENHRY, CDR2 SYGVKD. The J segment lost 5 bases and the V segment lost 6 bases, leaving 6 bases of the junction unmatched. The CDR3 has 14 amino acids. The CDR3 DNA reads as TGTGCCATCAGCGCAAACAGGGGGGAAAACATTCAGTACTTC. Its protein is CAISANRGENIQYF.

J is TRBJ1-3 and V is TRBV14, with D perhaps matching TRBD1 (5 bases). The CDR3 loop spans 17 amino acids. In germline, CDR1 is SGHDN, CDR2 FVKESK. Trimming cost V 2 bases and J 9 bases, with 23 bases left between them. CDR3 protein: CASSQSPDTTRRGTIYF. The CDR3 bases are TGTGCCAGCAGCCAAAGTCCGGACACCACGCGACGAGGCACCATATATTTT.

CDR3 in DNA: TGTGCCAGCAGCGCTGGACAGAGACCCTACGAGCAGTACTTC. Amino acids: CASSAGQRPYEQYF. This sequence joins TRBV9 and TRBJ2-7, with TRBD1 as a possible D gene (6 bases). The CDR3 runs to 14 residues. The V end was cut by 3 bases, the J end by 2 bases, with 12 bases between. Germline V gene data show CDR1 as SGDLS and CDR2 as YYNGEE.

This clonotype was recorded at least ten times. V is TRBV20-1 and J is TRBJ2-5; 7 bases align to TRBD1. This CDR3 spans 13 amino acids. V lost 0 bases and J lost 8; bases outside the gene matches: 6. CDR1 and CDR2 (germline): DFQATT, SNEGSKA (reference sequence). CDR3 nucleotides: TGCAGTGCTAGAGACCGACAGGGTATAACCCAGTACTTC. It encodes CSARDRQGITQYF.

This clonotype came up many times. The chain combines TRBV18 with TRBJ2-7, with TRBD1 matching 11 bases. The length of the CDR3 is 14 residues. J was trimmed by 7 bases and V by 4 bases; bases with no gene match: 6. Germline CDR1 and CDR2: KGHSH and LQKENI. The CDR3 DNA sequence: TGTGCCAGCTCACTCGGACAGGGGGCAAGGGAGCAGTACTTC. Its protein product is CASSLGQGAREQYF.

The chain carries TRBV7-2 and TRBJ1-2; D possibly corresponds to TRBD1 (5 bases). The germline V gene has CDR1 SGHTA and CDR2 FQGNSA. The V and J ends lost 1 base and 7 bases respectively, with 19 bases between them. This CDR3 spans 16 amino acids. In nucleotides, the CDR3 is TGTGCCAGCAGCTTAGGGGGACGTCAGGGAATCGGTGGCTACACCTTC. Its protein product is CASSLGGRQGIGGYTF.

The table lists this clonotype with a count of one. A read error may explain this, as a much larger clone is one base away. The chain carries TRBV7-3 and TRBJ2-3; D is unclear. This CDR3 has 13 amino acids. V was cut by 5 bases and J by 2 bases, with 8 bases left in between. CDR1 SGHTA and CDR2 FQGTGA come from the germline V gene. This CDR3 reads CASSQQPTDTQYF. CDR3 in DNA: TGTGCCAGCAGCCAACAGCCCACAGATACGCAGTATTTT.

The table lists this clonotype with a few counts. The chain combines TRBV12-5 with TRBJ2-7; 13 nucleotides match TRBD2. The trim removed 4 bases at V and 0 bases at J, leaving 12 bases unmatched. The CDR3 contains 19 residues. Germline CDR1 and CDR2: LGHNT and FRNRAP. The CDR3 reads CASGSPPGTSGISSYEQYF. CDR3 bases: TGTGCTAGTGGTTCCCCTCCCGGGACTAGCGGGATAAGCTCCTACGAGCAGTACTTC.

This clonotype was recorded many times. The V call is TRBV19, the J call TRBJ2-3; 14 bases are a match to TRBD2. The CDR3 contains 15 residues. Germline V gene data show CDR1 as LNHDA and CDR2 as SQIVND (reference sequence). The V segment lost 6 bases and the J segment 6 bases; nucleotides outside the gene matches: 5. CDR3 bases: TGTGCCAGTAGAGCGGGGACTAGCGGGAGTGATACGCAGTATTTT. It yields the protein CASRAGTSGSDTQYF.

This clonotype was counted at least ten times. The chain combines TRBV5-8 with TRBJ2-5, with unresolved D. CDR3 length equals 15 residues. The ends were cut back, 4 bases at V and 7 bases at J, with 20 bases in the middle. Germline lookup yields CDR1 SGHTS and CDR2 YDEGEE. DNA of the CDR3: TGTGCCAGCAGCCCCTCCGGGCCCGCCCTGGGGACCCAGTACTTC. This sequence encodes CASSPSGPALGTQYF.

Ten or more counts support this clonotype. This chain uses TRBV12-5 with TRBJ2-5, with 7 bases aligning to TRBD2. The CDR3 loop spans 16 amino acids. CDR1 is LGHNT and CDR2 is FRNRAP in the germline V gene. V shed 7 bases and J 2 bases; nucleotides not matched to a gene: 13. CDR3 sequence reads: CASALWAGAPQETQYF. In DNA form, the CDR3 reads TGTGCTAGTGCCCTTTGGGCGGGAGCTCCTCAAGAGACCCAGTACTTC.

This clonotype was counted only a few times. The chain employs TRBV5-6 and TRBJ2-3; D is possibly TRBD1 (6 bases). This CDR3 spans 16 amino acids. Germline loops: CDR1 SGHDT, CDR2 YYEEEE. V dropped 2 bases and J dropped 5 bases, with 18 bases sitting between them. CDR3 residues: CASSFGGNRVRDTQYF. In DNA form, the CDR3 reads TGTGCCAGCAGCTTTGGCGGTAACAGGGTGAGAGATACGCAGTATTTT.